One and the same sample provided the 13 T cell receptor beta chains below, sequenced in a study of identical twins. Each CDR3 protein is one row after TCRdb ran MiXCR on the 5' RACE reads. Of 1.5 million to 2 million distinct CDR3 sequences in the sample, about 32% were seen once. The sample taken for sequencing was cord blood. The source of these receptors is a newborn girl in good health.

The sample holds a few counts of this clonotype. CDR3 sequence: CASSYSTAGNTEAFF. Here the CDR3 DNA reads TGTGCCAGCAGTTACTCGACCGCAGGGAACACTGAAGCTTTCTTT. The chain is built from TRBV6-5 and TRBJ1-1; D gene ambiguous. The CDR3 contains 15 residues. Germline CDR1 and CDR2: MNHEY and SVGAGI. The germline V and J ends were trimmed by 0 bases and 1 base, with 9 bases remaining between them.

This clonotype was counted a few times. As DNA, the CDR3 is TGTGCCAGCACCTGGACGGCGAACACTGAAGCTTTCTTT. It is translated as CASTWTANTEAFF. The V call is TRBV7-9, the J call TRBJ1-1; D is unresolved. Trimming took off 7 bases at V and 1 base at J, with 10 bases between the two ends. Germline V CDR1 and CDR2: SEHNR, FQNEAQ (reference sequence). CDR3 size: 13 residues.

The chain joins TRBV12-3 or TRBV12-4 to TRBJ2-3, with a tentative D call TRBD2 (6 bases). This CDR3 contains 14 residues. V lost 4 bases and J lost 3, with 11 bases in between. The CDR3 DNA sequence: TGTGCCAGCAGTTGGGGCGGGAAAACAGATACGCAGTATTTT. Translated: CASSWGGKTDTQYF.

This clonotype was picked up a small number of times. This chain links TRBV6-5 with TRBJ2-2, with D unresolved. The V end was cut by 2 bases, the J end by 4 bases, with 5 bases between. Germline CDR1 is MNHEY and CDR2 is SVGAGI. The CDR3 is 13 amino acids. DNA of the CDR3: TGTGCCAGCAGTTACGAGGTCACCGGGGAGCTGTTTTTT. It yields the protein CASSYEVTGELFF.

The rearrangement uses TRBV20-1 and TRBJ2-7, with D possibly TRBD1 on 6 matching bases. V lost 3 bases, J lost 0 bases, and 15 bases lay in between. Germline CDR1 reads DFQATT; CDR2 reads SNEGSKA (reference sequence). CDR3 length: 15 amino acids. The CDR3 reads CSARTTGISSYEQYF. Written as DNA, the CDR3 is TGCAGTGCTAGGACAACAGGGATCAGCTCCTACGAGCAGTACTTC.

The chain recombines TRBV11-2 with TRBJ1-2; D call uncertain. The length of the CDR3 is 14 residues. Germline V gene data show CDR1 as SGHAT and CDR2 as FQNNGV. The germline V and J ends were trimmed by 2 bases and 8 bases, with 15 bases remaining between them. The CDR3 spells CASSLSRDSKGYTF. The CDR3 coding sequence is TGTGCCAGCAGCTTATCTCGGGATTCGAAAGGCTACACCTTC.

The sample holds many counts of this clonotype. The chain employs TRBV10-1 and TRBJ2-7; 8 bases map to TRBD1. This CDR3 is built from 14 residues. The junction had 4 bases not matched to a gene; V was cut back by 2 bases and J by 4 bases. Germline V gene sequence: CDR1 WNHNN, CDR2 SYGVQD (reference sequence). CDR3 protein: CASSETGGSYEQYF. CDR3 DNA: TGCGCCAGCAGTGAGACAGGGGGATCTTACGAGCAGTACTTC.

The chain combines TRBV5-1 with TRBJ2-1; D is ambiguous. V was cut by 1 base and J by 2 bases, with 7 bases left in between. Per the germline V gene, CDR1 is SGHRS and CDR2 is YFSETQ. The CDR3 extends over 14 amino acids. CDR3 sequence (DNA): TGCGCCAGCAGCTTGAATGGCGCCTACAATGAGCAGTTCTTC. Protein sequence: CASSLNGAYNEQFF.

This clonotype was observed a handful of times. The CDR3 sequence: CASSLSGDRNEKLFF. The DNA for the CDR3 is TGTGCCAGCAGTTTATCGGGGGACAGGAATGAAAAACTGTTTTTT. The chain couples TRBV27 to TRBJ1-4, with 8 bases that match TRBD1. The V and J ends lost 0 bases and 5 bases, in that order; junction bases with no gene match: 2. Germline V CDR1 and CDR2: MNHEY, SMNVEV (reference sequence). The CDR3 sequence is 15 residues long.

The table lists this clonotype with a few counts. The V and J genes are TRBV4-2 and TRBJ1-2; D is unresolved. Germline values: CDR1 LGHNA, CDR2 YNFKEQ. V was clipped by 0 bases and J by 5 bases, with 19 bases between them. The CDR3 length is 17 residues. DNA for the CDR3: TGTGCCAGCAGCCAAGAGACGCGTGGAGGGCAAATATATGGCTACACCTTC. It yields the protein CASSQETRGGQIYGYTF.

The chain joins TRBV29-1 to TRBJ2-3; D gene ambiguous. CDR1 is SQVTM, CDR2 ANQGSEA, per germline. The CDR3 extends over 13 amino acids. V dropped 6 bases and J dropped 4 bases, with 14 bases sitting between them. CDR3 nucleotide sequence: TGCAGCGTCCGAGTACCGGGCGCAGATACGCAGTATTTT. Translation gives CSVRVPGADTQYF.

This clonotype was detected many times. This chain connects TRBV29-1 to TRBJ2-1; maybe TRBD1 (6 bases). Looked up from germline, CDR1 is SQVTM and CDR2 is ANQGSEA. Trimming removed 6 bases at V and 3 bases at J, with 12 bases between. The CDR3 has 13 amino acids. CDR3 sequence (DNA): TGCAGCGTGAGACAGGCCTACTACAATGAGCAGTTCTTC. It encodes CSVRQAYYNEQFF.

The chain has TRBV4-2 and TRBJ1-5; D is possibly TRBD1 (5 bases). This CDR3 spans 16 amino acids. Germline V gene data show CDR1 as LGHNA and CDR2 as YNFKEQ. The V end was cut by 0 bases, the J end by 4 bases, with 13 bases between. The DNA of the CDR3 is TGTGCCAGCAGCCAAGATCTGGGGGATACGAATCAGCCCCAGCATTTT. As protein: CASSQDLGDTNQPQHF.